This record concerns one T cell receptor (beta chain) sequence. This clone was picked up one time. Its antigen specificity is not known. Base-call qualities are not available, and no considerably larger clone is one nucleotide away. These data are taken from a study of chemoradiotherapy in HPV16-positive cancers (dated by TCRdb to 2021 to 2024). Regarding the complete study: Candidate HPV-specific T-cell clones and common TCR motifs were defined through functional T-cell assays on cells from a couple of HPV16-positive patients. The study asked whether T-cell immunity to the HPV oncoproteins E6 and E7 changes during chemoradiotherapy and whether this immunity affects survival. TCR repertoires from 86 patients with HPV-related cancers were then used to track the candidate HPV-specific TCRs and motifs.

To prepare the library, the immunoSEQ multiplex PCR assay was applied. Not all clones reach the TCRdb copy of this immuneACCESS table, which keeps in-frame sequences only. Checked studies attribute under half of the gap to unresolved V genes and leave the rest unexplained. The table for this sample lists fewer than 25,000 clones; around 75% of them were counted only once. Together, the top ten hold roughly 2.6% of the sample. Repertoires were sampled multiple times during chemoradiotherapy, which allowed clonal expansion in the tumor microenvironment to be followed. From its cysteine to its phenylalanine, the CDR3 spans 15 amino acids. Just the 45-base CDR3 DNA is kept, in frame starting at base 1. CDR1 and CDR2, looked up from the germline V gene, are SGHNT and YENEEA. V is reduced by 1 base and J by 0 bases, leaving a spacing of 9 bases between them. The paper's findings and limits, for the study overall: The functional definition of HPV-specific T cells was derived from only a couple of HPV16-positive patients, and the survival association was reported for HPV16-positive patients. Expansion of candidate HPV-specific clones and E7-related TCR motifs was observed in the tumor microenvironment during treatment, whereas no such expansion was observed for non-HPV-specific T cells. In HPV16-positive patients, expansion of HPV-responsive T cells during chemoradiotherapy was associated with improved recurrence-free survival.

The source of this sequence is a human donor with HPV-associated anogenital cancer. The rearrangement combines TRBV11-3 with TRBJ1-1; there is no confident call for the D gene. Sampling was carried out from a patient who underwent chemoradiotherapy. The nucleotides are TGTGCCAGCAGCTTAGGAGGAGCTATGAACACTGAAGCTTTCTTT. The encoded protein is CASSLGGAMNTEAFF.